This T cell receptor beta chain emerged from a study of spatial heterogeneity in lung cancer (dated by TCRdb to the late 2010s). Broadly, across the study: Beta-chain transcripts were consistently detected in greater numbers than alpha-chain transcripts, which likely reflects a higher abundance of beta-chain transcripts. In the raw uncorrected reads, each unique combination of TCR and UMI appeared on average more than ten times. TCR alpha and beta repertoires were quantitatively compared across multiple tumor regions, matched nontumor lung and blood in non-small cell lung cancer. The study linked features of the TCR repertoire to counts of nonsynonymous mutations, which were determined by whole-exome sequencing of tumor tissue. TCR transcript counts in tumor regions correlated strongly with a T cell transcriptional module score from matched bulk RNA-seq. Both alpha and beta chains were TCR-sequenced in samples taken at surgery, namely 220 tumor regions, fewer than 85 matched nontumor lung samples and about 54 PBMC samples. The study at large found these results: Confirming at a functional level the hypothesis that regional TCRs recognize regional mutations was considered to require additional single-cell paired TCR alpha and beta sequencing. TCR-seq coverage of tumor T cells was estimated to be only approximately 7.3% for alpha chains and roughly 13% for beta chains. Counts of ubiquitous and regional expanded TCRs correlated with counts of ubiquitous and regional nonsynonymous mutations, respectively. The tumor nonsynonymous mutation count correlated with the number of expanded alpha and beta TCRs within the tumor.

The time point label corresponds to: sample taken at primary tumor resection. Samples were obtained from 65 to 90 patients with early-stage, untreated non-small cell lung cancer from the lung TRACERx cohort. For TCR sequencing, whole RNA was extracted from tumor and nontumor lung tissue, or from cryopreserved PBMC samples, and no cell sorting was done. A patient was chosen for TCR sequencing only when enough RNA was available from at least two tumor regions. Before being selected, tumor and adjacent nontumor lung specimens were reviewed by a lung pathologist. In regard to this clonotype: The clone's antigen remains unknown. Base quality data are lacking; no much larger clone is found one base away.

Preparation of the library involved 5' RACE. The sample was run on a NextSeq 500. In the TCR library protocol, a unique molecular identifier was attached to each TCR cDNA molecule so that PCR and sequencing errors could be corrected. Turning to the authors' computational methods: TCR identification, UMI-based error correction and CDR3 extraction were performed with Decombinator tools. TCRs above a frequency of 2 per 1,000, corresponding to the top 1% of the tumor frequency distribution, were defined as expanded. Expanded tumor TCRs statistically deemed absent (corrected P<0.05) from at least one tumor region were classed as regional, and all other expanded tumor TCRs were classed as ubiquitous. Rényi diversity was computed with the R vegan package after subsampling each repertoire 100 times to 5,000 TCRs. CDR3 similarity networks were built from amino acid triplet string-kernel similarity, with CDR3s being connected when pairwise similarity was above 0.82. In TCRdb, the public reads were trimmed at Q25 with fastp and aligned with MiXCR, with productive beta chains retained. Rows merge per CDR3 protein into single entries with the most common DNA and genes. The V and J calls were not made by the authors but by TCRdb's processing. In this sample the table shows about 9,800 distinct CDR3 sequences, roughly 54% of which occur a single time. Together, the top ten hold more than 25% of the sample.

For CDR1 and CDR2, the germline V gene (reference sequence) lists LGHDT and YNNKEL. The V and J ends are trimmed by 4 bases and 3 bases, leaving 6 bases between them. The CDR3 starts with the cysteine, ends with the phenylalanine, and has 12 residues. Here the CDR3 DNA is all that survives: 36 bases in frame from base 1. The rearrangement combines TRBV3-1 with TRBJ1-2; TRBD1 is a possible D gene, resting on 5 matching bases. The receptor comes from a female donor with early-stage non-small cell lung cancer. The sample in question was lung tumor tissue, obtained at surgery. The nucleotide sequence reads as follows: TGTGCCAGCAGCCGGGGGGACTATGGCTACACCTTC. The resulting protein is CASSRGDYGYTF.